The 3 T cell receptor beta chains reported below all come from one sample, sequenced in a study of vaccination effects on CD4 cells after COVID-19. These receptors are not linked to any known antigen. Here immunoSEQ multiplex PCR was the method, and the copy in TCRdb shows in-frame clones only, minus some. The table has about 70,000 clones, roughly 73% seen once; the top ten hold around 5%. ViraFEST assay sequencing came after antigen-specific CD4+ T cells were expanded with viral peptide pools. Once cultured for approximately ten days, the cells underwent separation to obtain CD4+ T cells. The individual was infected with SARS-CoV-2 between March and December 2020, as confirmed by PCR. This sample comprised CD4+ T cells from PBMCs cultured with HIV peptides, obtained before COVID-19 vaccination. The subset denotes: HIV-1 Nef peptide pool negative control/reference culture. These receptors all stem from a human donor who had a prior SARS-CoV-2 infection.

The J gene is TRBJ2-7, the V gene TRBV12-3 or TRBV12-4; no clear D. With 6 bases removed from V and 6 bases from J, the gap between germline ends came to 12 bases. The CDR3 contains 12 residues. CDR3 in amino acids: CASSISVGEQYF. CDR3 sequence (DNA): TGTGCCAGCAGCATCAGTGTGGGCGAGCAGTACTTC.

This clone appeared a few times. This chain connects TRBV6-6 to TRBJ2-1, with no clear D. With 7 bases removed from V and 2 bases from J, the gap between germline ends came to 9 bases. The germline gives CDR1 MNHNY, CDR2 SVGAGI (reference sequence). The CDR3 runs 13 residues. The CDR3 region has the DNA TGTGCCAGCACTCTACTTCCCTACAATGAGCAGTTCTTC. Its translation is CASTLLPYNEQFF.

J is TRBJ1-3 and V is TRBV5-6; D gene ambiguous. Trimming left V 4 bases short and J 0 bases short, with 8 bases between. Per the germline V gene, CDR1 is SGHDT and CDR2 is YYEEEE. CDR3 size: 14 residues. CDR3 coding DNA: TGTGCCAGCAGCAGACCGAGCTCTGGAAACACCATATATTTT. Protein sequence: CASSRPSSGNTIYF.